Sequencing of this T cell receptor (beta chain) was carried out in a study of cytomegalovirus exposure and HLA in healthy donors (dated by TCRdb to about 2017). Describing the broader study: In an earlier analysis of approximately 500 of the donors, 276 Gb of sequence data and 95 million to 130 million unique TCR beta sequences from about 180 million T cells were reported. The study was designed to test whether signatures of past pathogen exposure could be identified by cataloging public T cell receptors. The genetic ancestry cluster associated with self-reported Caucasian donors included about 81% of the 300 to 450 genotyped donors. The number of donors typed differed by locus, with roughly 629-640 for A, B, C, DRB1 and DQB1, more than 500 for DQA1, some 570 for DPA1, and approximately 470 for DPB1. Along with the approximately 600-subject first cohort, a separate validation cohort of over 90 different subjects was used. In a later genetic analysis, genome-wide SNP genotypes for 398 of the 666 donors were used, and that subset was treated as a discovery cohort. To predict cytomegalovirus infection status, the study brought together high-throughput TCR immunosequencing, statistical association of individual TCRs with disease status, and machine learning. Across around 400 genotyped donors of the cohort, an average of about 200,000 unique TCR beta nucleotide sequences per donor were sequenced, and 15% to 20% of those sequences were non-productive. All discovery cohort repertoires had been generated on a single sequencing platform. An earlier analysis of nearly 600 of the donors applied high-throughput TCR beta sequencing to assess whether each TCR beta V gene segment acted as functional or pseudogenic. An early release that covered 500 to 800 HLA-typed donors contained approximately 320 gigabases of sequencing data and about 84 million unique TCR sequences. The study used immunosequencing to profile the T cell repertoires of approximately 640 subjects and linked those repertoires to cytomegalovirus serostatus. To study patterns of TCR occurrence, a later analysis re-analyzed previously published TCR beta repertoires from several hundred donors and added high-resolution HLA genotyping. In the later analysis, no new phenotypic data were used to find candidate immune exposures; instead, reliance was placed on TCR beta sequences and their occurrence across donors. HLA typing covered class I and class II loci at four-digit resolution. Donor age, sex, ethnicity and CMV serostatus were collected together with the repertoire data. A few DR-DQ haplotypes were treated as single units for association and clustering because of strong linkage in the cohort. Results and caveats for the whole study, not just this receptor: An earlier analysis of around 600 of the donors showed that most TCR beta V segments appeared in productive rearrangements either about 87% or about 30% of the time, which broadly matched IMGT annotations. When HLA alleles, especially DR and DQ, strongly co-occurred, TCR associations were difficult to assign to individual alleles. A later analysis found that HLA-associated TCR beta chains were more clonally expanded and had lower generation probabilities than equally common non-associated chains. A group of highly shared sequence variants was considered likely to be a technical artifact of the sequencing pipeline. A later genetic analysis associated a missense DCLRE1C variant with V-gene and J-gene trimming of TCR beta chains, and an independent cohort replicated the association. In a later analysis, several top co-occurrence clusters were reported to appear linked to parvovirus B19, influenza, CMV and Epstein-Barr virus. Correlated functional status among segregating V segments might be attributable to linkage disequilibrium, but an unknown experimental factor could not be ruled out. In vitro tests confirmed that a few of the cytomegalovirus-associated TCR beta chains recognize cytomegalovirus antigens. In this cohort, only TCR beta chains were sequenced, and detectable features were limited by the absence of alpha or paired-chain data. Because counts were too low, some 16 rarely observed V segments, including chromosome 9 orphons, were excluded from the earlier analysis of several hundred of the donors. The study gave a list of 150 to 200 TCR beta chains associated with cytomegalovirus. A later analysis found that TCR association rates varied across HLA loci, with DRB1 alleles showing the most associated TCRs and HLA-C alleles the fewest. Presence/absence analyses assumed roughly uniform sequencing depth across donors, an assumption that may not hold. According to a later analysis, most CMV-associated TCR beta chains appeared to be HLA-restricted, and the HLA associations seemed to be driven largely by CMV exposure. Cytomegalovirus status was reported to be diagnosed by the classifier with high specificity and sensitivity in both the original and validation cohorts. Because HLA typing was missing for some donors at each locus, association tests included only the typed subset. Specific HLA alleles were associated with 16,951 TCR beta sequences at a false discovery rate of 0.05 in a later analysis. Some IMGT-functional V segments, including TRBV6-2 and TRBV6-3, could not be distinguished by the 87-base-pair reads and were therefore excluded. CMV serostatus was the only immune exposure information available for the cohort. A later genetic analysis reported fewer N-insertions in productive TCRs among donors in an Asian-associated ancestry cluster than the roughly 620-donor mean. A further reported finding was that TCR beta sequences accurately predicted the HLA-A and HLA-B alleles for most subjects in the first cohort. The authors suggested that the approach could potentially be generalized to other disease states and immunological phenotypes. While some public TCRs were present in many individuals, most TCR sequences turned up only very rarely across donors.

In this sample, this clone turned up a few times. Its antigen specificity is not known. No qualities accompany the bases; no much larger clone lies one base away. CDR1 is given as MNHEY and CDR2 as SMNVEV, both from the germline V gene (reference sequence). From cysteine to phenylalanine, the CDR3 is 14 amino acids long. Of the read, only the CDR3 DNA is kept; its 42 bases are in frame from base 1. Trimming takes 0 bases from V and 3 bases from J, and the germline ends sit 6 bases apart. The library was produced with the immunoSEQ multiplex PCR assay. For the multiplex PCR, a mixture combining 60 forward primers for TCR Vbeta segments and 13 reverse primers for TCR Jbeta segments was used. Amplification of the CDR3 region of rearranged TCR beta genes was performed with a multiplex PCR assay on genomic DNA. The amplified TCR beta libraries were sequenced on the Illumina HiSeq System as 87-base-pair reads. The study's processing was this. Across the 600 to 700 repertoires, a later analysis counted roughly 77 million unique TCR beta chains, roughly 11 million of which were shared by at least two donors. A nearest-neighbor algorithm error-corrected the raw reads and collapsed the reads into unique sequences, merging closely related sequences to remove PCR and sequencing errors. CDR3 sequences were aligned to IMGT reference sequences to assign V, D and J gene segments. Each retained sequence needed at least a six-nucleotide match to both a V gene segment and a J gene segment. A rearrangement counted as productive if the CDR3 had no stop codons and remained in frame with V and J, and every other rearrangement counted as non-productive. Following IMGT convention, CDR3 was defined as the stretch from the second conserved V-encoded cysteine to the conserved J-encoded phenylalanine. The earlier analysis of about 590 of the donors excluded sequences that lacked an unambiguous match to a single V gene segment. An earlier analysis of approximately 590 of the donors called V segments functional above 56.7% productive rearrangements and segregating when the between-donor standard deviation exceeded 5%. A statistical classification framework was built for diagnosing cytomegalovirus status from the catalog of TCR beta chain sequences. In a later analysis, V and J genes were assigned by comparing TCR nucleotide sequences against IMGT/GENE-DB human TR gene sequences. A later analysis assigned CDR3 sequences and most-parsimonious VDJ recombination scenarios with the TCRdist pipeline. In a later analysis, each TCR beta chain was defined by its CDR3 amino acid sequence together with its V-gene family, and reads lacking a unique V-gene family were excluded. To address suspected cross-contamination and a sequencing artifact, a later analysis removed under 600 highly shared, low-generation-probability nucleotide sequences. In a later analysis, a clonal expansion index was calculated for each public chain from normalized within-repertoire ranks of inferred template counts. A later analysis computed generation probabilities with a VDJ recombination model fitted to out-of-frame rearrangements, and checked the results against IGoR. In a later analysis, hypergeometric tests were used to score TCR-TCR, TCR-HLA and TCR-CMV co-occurrence, with a repertoire-size bias correction applied to TCR pairs. To estimate false discovery rates, a later analysis permuted the HLA or CMV assignments 20 times. In a later analysis, co-occurring TCRs were grouped using DBSCAN, with TCRdist sequence similarity added in when clustering inside HLA-allele-positive subsets. Repertoires with fewer than 30,000 or more than 120,000 public chains, plus five repertoires with anomalous nucleotide sharing, were excluded from co-occurrence clustering. What TCRdb holds here is the immuneACCESS table cut down to in-frame rearrangements. Part of the clones is not present; checked against another copy, under half of the missing clones reflect an unresolved V gene, and the others are unexplained. V and J calls and clone size are those listed in that table; D and trimming were worked out from the DNA. Here the sample has 110,000 to 150,000 clones; less than 10% occur a single time. The ten largest clones take up approximately 2% of the sample.

The cohort comprised 666 healthy bone marrow donors. Cohort members were all nominally healthy when sampled, although unrecorded immune exposures were likely present. The donor was CMV seronegative and was included in the group of 352 seronegative cohort members. A peripheral blood sample was collected from each donor, and TCR beta sequencing was performed on peripheral blood mononuclear cells. Genomic DNA was extracted from the blood cell samples with the Qiagen DNeasy Blood Extraction Kit. The chain couples TRBV27 to TRBJ1-5; the D gene cannot be named for sure. Sequencing used PBMCs. This clonotype was sampled from a male donor in good health and CMV-seronegative. In nucleotides, the sequence is TGTGCCAGCAGTTTATCAGGACTCAATCAGCCCCAGCATTTT. Its protein reads: CASSLSGLNQPQHF.